Listed here are 7 T cell receptor beta chains from one sample, sequenced in a study of blood T cell repertoires in COVID-19. Sequencing used immunoSEQ multiplex PCR; TCRdb keeps in-frame clones, though not all of them. The data show about 16,000 clones, with around 88% seen just once and less than 3.5% held by the top ten. The material sequenced was peripheral blood. The source is a human donor in a cohort sampled during active COVID-19.

The chain uses TRBV7-2 and TRBJ1-5, with D perhaps matching TRBD1 (5 bases). The CDR3 loop spans 17 amino acids. V lost 4 bases, J lost 1 base, and 17 bases lay in between. Germline V gene sequence: CDR1 SGHTA, CDR2 FQGNSA. CDR3 region: CASSSTLQVLSNQPQHF. The CDR3 DNA reads TGTGCCAGCAGCTCGACACTACAGGTTCTGAGCAATCAGCCCCAGCATTTT. Looking up the rest from reference TRBV7-2 and TRBJ1-5 gives the full variable domain: GAGVSQSPSNKVTEKGKDVELRCDPISGHTALYWYRQSLGQGLEFLIYFQGNSAPDKSGLPSDRFSAERTGGSVSTLTIQRTQQEDSAVYLCASSSTLQVLSNQPQHFGDGTRLSIL.

The chain links TRBV29-1 to TRBJ1-1; D might be TRBD1 (6 bases). The V gene's germline CDR1 is SQVTM and CDR2 ANQGSEA. This CDR3 contains 12 residues. V was cut by 5 bases and J by 6 bases, with 13 bases left in between. The chain's CDR3 is CSVRTTGPEAFF. In DNA, the CDR3 is TGCAGCGTTCGCACTACAGGGCCTGAAGCTTTCTTT.

The V call is TRBV10-3, the J call TRBJ1-2; 9 positions match TRBD1. The V and J ends lost 6 bases and 1 base, in that order; junction bases with no gene match: 3. There are 14 residues in the CDR3. Germline assignment: CDR1 ENHRY and CDR2 SYGVKD. DNA for the CDR3: TGTGCCATCAGGGGGGACAGGGATAACTATGGCTACACCTTC. It yields the protein CAIRGDRDNYGYTF.

This clone was picked up one time. J is TRBJ1-4 and V is TRBV5-6; TRBD1 agrees at 8 bases. The junction had 10 bases not matched to a gene; V was cut back by 1 base and J by 5 bases. Germline-derived CDR1 and CDR2 are SGHDT and YYEEEE. The CDR3 runs 17 residues. The CDR3 spells CASSLRIVNRGNEKLFF. CDR3 nucleotide sequence: TGTGCCAGCAGCTTGAGAATCGTTAACAGGGGGAATGAAAAACTGTTTTTT.

The chain carries TRBV28 and TRBJ1-5; 11 nucleotides match TRBD1. With V trimmed by 5 bases and J by 2 bases, 2 bases remained unmatched. Germline V lookup: CDR1 MDHEN, CDR2 SYDVKM. This CDR3 comprises 15 residues. The CDR3 DNA follows: TGTGCCAGCAGTGGACAGGGGGCCGGCAATCAGCCCCAGCATTTT. The encoded protein is CASSGQGAGNQPQHF.

V usage is TRBV4-2 and J usage is TRBJ1-3, with 7 positions matching TRBD1. The CDR3 has 18 residues. CDR1 is LGHNA, CDR2 YNFKEQ, per germline. Trimming took 2 bases from V and 1 from J; bases not matched to a gene: 11. In nucleotides, the CDR3 is TGTGCCAGCAGCCAACGCCTCCGACAGGGAGAATCTGGAAACACCATATATTTT. Amino acids: CASSQRLRQGESGNTIYF.

The CDR3 DNA is TGTGCCAGCAGCTTGGGGGGTCCGACAGGGGAAGCTGAAGCTTTCTTT. The encoded protein is CASSLGGPTGEAEAFF. The rearrangement uses TRBV5-6 and TRBJ1-1; 8 bases align to TRBD1. J gave up 6 bases and V 0 bases, and 10 bases lay outside the gene matches. The CDR3 extends over 16 amino acids. CDR1 is SGHDT and CDR2 is YYEEEE in the germline V gene.